These 20 T cell receptor beta chains were all obtained from the same sample, sequenced in a study of neoadjuvant anti-PD-1 for oral cavity cancer. Time point meaning: after neoadjuvant nivolumab, at surgical resection. Here immunoSEQ multiplex PCR was the method, and the copy in TCRdb shows in-frame clones only, minus some. This table has about 13,000 clones, around 66% appearing once. This specimen was PBMCs, taken after nivolumab (anti-PD-1) treatment. These receptors all stem from a person aged 35-80 years with oral cavity squamous cell carcinoma.

The chain combines TRBV7-3 with TRBJ1-2; TRBD1 matches 9 bases. The CDR3 runs to 14 residues. The germline CDR1 and CDR2 sequences are SGHTA and FQGTGA. Trimming at V came to 5 bases and at J to 8 bases, leaving 9 bases not matched to a gene. The CDR3 DNA reads TGTGCCAGCAGCGTCCTACAGGGGGCGGGAGGCTACACCTTC. Protein product: CASSVLQGAGGYTF.

This clone was observed once. V gene TRBV30 combines with J gene TRBJ1-5, with TRBD1 as a possible D gene (6 bases). V shed 0 bases and J shed 2 bases, with 8 bases lying between them. Germline values: CDR1 GTSNPN, CDR2 SVGIG (reference sequence). The CDR3 has 14 amino acids. The CDR3 loop is CAWSVPGGNQPQHF. The CDR3 nucleotides read TGTGCCTGGAGTGTCCCAGGGGGCAATCAGCCCCAGCATTTT. The full variable domain, with the rest looked up from reference TRBV30 and TRBJ1-5, is SQTIHQWPATLVQPVGSPLSLECTVEGTSNPNLYWYRQAAGRGLQLLFYSVGIGQISSEVPQNLSASRPQDRQFILSSKKLLLSDSGFYLCAWSVPGGNQPQHFGDGTRLSIL.

This clone was recorded a few times. J is TRBJ2-1 and V is TRBV28; 11 bases match TRBD2. Germline lookup yields CDR1 MDHEN and CDR2 SYDVKM. The CDR3 contains 15 residues. V shed 5 bases and J 2 bases; nucleotides not matched to a gene: 2. The CDR3 bases are TGTGCCAGCAGTGATAGCGGGAGGGCCTACAATGAGCAGTTCTTC. This gives the protein CASSDSGRAYNEQFF.

V and J are TRBV2 and TRBJ2-1, with a weak D call TRBD1 (5 bases). Trimming removed 2 bases from V and 8 bases from J, with 19 bases in between. This CDR3 is 16 amino acids long. Germline CDR1 and CDR2: SNHLY and FYNNEI. CDR3 loop: CASSETQGLGSDEQFF. The CDR3 bases are TGTGCCAGCAGTGAAACTCAGGGATTGGGATCGGATGAGCAGTTCTTC.

This chain links TRBV10-3 with TRBJ2-3; D remains ambiguous. The CDR3 runs 16 residues. Germline V gene sequence: CDR1 ENHRY, CDR2 SYGVKD. V dropped 6 bases and J dropped 0 bases, with 16 bases sitting between them. The CDR3 is CAIRSGTVTSTDTQYF. CDR3 sequence (DNA): TGTGCCATCAGATCTGGAACGGTTACTAGCACAGATACGCAGTATTTT.

This chain connects TRBV2 to TRBJ2-3, with TRBD2 matching 9 bases. The CDR3 consists of 15 residues. V shed 4 bases, J shed 1 base, and the junction held 3 bases outside the gene matches. CDR1 is SNHLY and CDR2 is FYNNEI in the germline V gene. CDR3 in amino acids: CASSAQRGGTDTQYF. The CDR3 nucleotides are TGTGCCAGCAGTGCCCAGCGGGGGGGCACAGATACGCAGTATTTT.

The chain couples TRBV14 to TRBJ1-4, with 7 bases aligning to TRBD1. The CDR3 totals 13 residues. Trimming took 5 bases from V and 14 from J; bases not matched to a gene: 11. Germline V lookup: CDR1 SGHDN, CDR2 FVKESK. The CDR3 nucleotides read TGTGCCAGCAGCAACACAGGGGCCGCGGGGCTGTTTTTT. It is translated as CASSNTGAAGLFF. Together with reference TRBV14 and TRBJ1-4, the CDR3 gives the full variable domain: EAGVTQFPSHSVIEKGQTVTLRCDPISGHDNLYWYRRVMGKEIKFLLHFVKESKQDESGMPNNRFLAERTGGTYSTLKVQPAELEDSGVYFCASSNTGAAGLFFGSGTQLSVL.

The rearrangement links TRBV30 to TRBJ1-2; no clear D gene. Germline V lookup: CDR1 GTSNPN, CDR2 SVGIG (reference sequence). The CDR3 is 16 residues long. The V gene lost 1 base and the J gene lost 8 bases, with 23 bases spanning the gap. DNA of the CDR3: TGTGCCTGGAGTGACTCCCTTCGGGAGGCGTCGAAGGGCTACACCTTC. It specifies CAWSDSLREASKGYTF.

This clone was picked up one time. This chain joins TRBV11-3 and TRBJ2-2; TRBD2 might be the D (6 bases). Germline V gives CDR1 SGHNT, CDR2 YENEEA. The CDR3 extends over 12 amino acids. Between the trimmed V and J ends, which lost 5 bases and 7 bases, there was a span of 8 bases. The CDR3 region has the DNA TGTGCCAGCAGCCCCGGGGGCGGGGAGCTGTTTTTT. Protein sequence: CASSPGGGELFF.

Here the CDR3 DNA reads TGCGCCAGCCTAAGGACTCCAACTAGCGTGGGTACGCAGTATTTT. Its protein product is CASLRTPTSVGTQYF. This chain joins TRBV5-1 and TRBJ2-3; TRBD2 agrees at 7 bases. V was clipped by 7 bases and J by 8 bases; unmatched bases: 16. The CDR3 contains 15 residues. Germline V gene lookup returns CDR1 SGHRS and CDR2 YFSETQ.

The chain couples TRBV12-5 to TRBJ2-7; D gene unclear. Between the trimmed V and J ends, which lost 1 base and 4 bases, there was a span of 2 bases. This CDR3 region has 11 residues. The germline gives CDR1 LGHNT, CDR2 FRNRAP. CDR3: CASGLGYEQYF. The CDR3 DNA is TGTGCTAGTGGTTTGGGGTACGAGCAGTACTTC.

The gene calls are TRBV7-2 and TRBJ2-3; D possibly matches TRBD1 or TRBD2 (5 bases each). CDR3 length equals 12 residues. V lost 4 bases, J lost 9 bases, and 11 bases lay in between. Germline V gene sequence: CDR1 SGHTA, CDR2 FQGNSA. CDR3 amino acids: CASSSFRDTQYF. In DNA, the CDR3 is TGTGCCAGCAGCTCCTTTCGGGACACGCAGTATTTT.

V and J are TRBV5-6 and TRBJ2-1, with D tentatively TRBD2 (6 bases). The length of the CDR3 is 13 residues. Per the germline V gene, CDR1 is SGHDT and CDR2 is YYEEEE. V shed 2 bases and J shed 6 bases, with 9 bases lying between them. Written as DNA, the CDR3 is TGTGCCAGCAGCTTTGCCGGGGGCAATGAGCAGTTCTTC. Amino acids: CASSFAGGNEQFF.

The V and J genes are TRBV5-4 and TRBJ1-1; no clear D. V gave up 1 base and J gave up 0 bases, with 7 bases separating them. This CDR3 contains 14 residues. Per the germline V gene, CDR1 is SGHNT and CDR2 is YYREEE (reference sequence). The DNA for the CDR3 is TGTGCCAGCAGCTTGCGGGTGGTGAACACTGAAGCTTTCTTT. This translates into CASSLRVVNTEAFF.

The V call is TRBV4-1, the J call TRBJ1-5, with D possibly matching TRBD1 (5 bases). V was clipped by 5 bases and J by 3 bases, with 11 bases between them. The length of the CDR3 is 14 residues. The germline CDR1 and CDR2 sequences are MGHRA and YSYEKL. The DNA of the CDR3 is TGCGCCAGCAGCTACTCCGGGGCCAATCAGCCCCAGCATTTT. Amino acid sequence: CASSYSGANQPQHF.

The chain recombines TRBV10-3 with TRBJ2-5; no firm D call. Germline CDR1 ENHRY, CDR2 SYGVKD. The CDR3 length is 12 residues. The V gene lost 4 bases and the J gene lost 4 bases, with 7 bases spanning the gap. CDR3 in amino acids: CAISAPSETQYF. As DNA, the CDR3 is TGTGCCATCAGTGCTCCGTCAGAGACCCAGTACTTC.

This clone was picked up a small number of times. The rearrangement links TRBV2 to TRBJ1-2; D unresolved. Germline V lookup: CDR1 SNHLY, CDR2 FYNNEI. The CDR3 has 16 residues. Deletions cut 1 base from V and 1 base from J, with 13 bases between. CDR3 in amino acids: CASSEGSQRFNYGYTF. CDR3 nucleotide sequence: TGTGCCAGCAGTGAAGGTAGTCAGCGCTTTAACTATGGCTACACCTTC.

To note about this clone: No DNA is shown, since the ends of the CDR3 on it are uncertain; the CDR3 is the one TCRdb lists. This chain joins TRBV13 and TRBJ1-5. The CDR3 is 16 amino acids long, termini counted. Germline values: CDR1 PRHDT, CDR2 FYEKMQ (reference sequence). Here the CDR3 reads CASSSSGSRGNQPQHF.

This clone was detected only a few times. The chain carries TRBV6-1 and TRBJ1-2, with D perhaps matching TRBD1 (5 bases). V lost 4 bases and J 2 bases, leaving 11 bases between the germline ends. The germline V gene encodes CDR1 MNHNS and CDR2 SASEGT. The CDR3 has 14 amino acids. DNA of the CDR3: TGTGCCAGCAGTGCGGACATGCCAAACTATGGCTACACCTTC. Translating gives CASSADMPNYGYTF.

The genes are TRBV6-5 and TRBJ2-3; TRBD2 matches at 8 bases. The CDR3 contains 14 residues. The germline V gene has CDR1 MNHEY and CDR2 SVGAGI. With 8 bases clipped from V and 4 bases from J, the junction kept 8 bases outside the gene matches. The DNA of the CDR3 is TGTGCCAGCGCAAGGACTAGCACCGCAGATACGCAGTATTTT. Encoded protein: CASARTSTADTQYF.